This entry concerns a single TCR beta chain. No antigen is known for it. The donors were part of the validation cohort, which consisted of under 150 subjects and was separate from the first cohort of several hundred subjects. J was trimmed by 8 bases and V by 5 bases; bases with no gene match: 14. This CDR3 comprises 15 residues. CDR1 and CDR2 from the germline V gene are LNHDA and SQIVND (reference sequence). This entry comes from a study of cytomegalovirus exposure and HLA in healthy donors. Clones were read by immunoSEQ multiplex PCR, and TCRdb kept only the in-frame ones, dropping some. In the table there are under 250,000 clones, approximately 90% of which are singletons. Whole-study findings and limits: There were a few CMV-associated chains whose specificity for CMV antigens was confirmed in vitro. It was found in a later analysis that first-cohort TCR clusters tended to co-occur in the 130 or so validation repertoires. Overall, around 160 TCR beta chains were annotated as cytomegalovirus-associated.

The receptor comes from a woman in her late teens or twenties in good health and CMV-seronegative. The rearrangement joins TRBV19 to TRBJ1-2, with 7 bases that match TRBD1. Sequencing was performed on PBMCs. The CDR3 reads CASSGNRGRGLGYTF. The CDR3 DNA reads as TGTGCCAGTAGTGGGAACAGGGGCAGGGGTCTAGGCTACACCTTC.